Listed here are 8 T cell receptor beta chains from one sample, sequenced in a study of T-cell memory formation after mild COVID-19. TCRdb re-called the 5' RACE reads with MiXCR, one entry per CDR3 protein. The repertoire holds 300,000 to 400,000 distinct CDR3 sequences, with around 21% as singletons. The material sequenced was PBMCs or a T cell subset sorted from them (not recorded which). The receptors stem from an adult woman who had mild COVID-19 (a few samples of this study predate the infection). Cell type and time point are not known.

This clonotype was detected a few times. The V and J genes are TRBV6-2 or TRBV6-3 and TRBJ1-1, with unresolved D. V lost 8 bases and J lost 4, with 5 bases in between. CDR3 length equals 10 residues. Germline values: CDR1 MNHEY, CDR2 SVGEGT. The DNA for the CDR3 is TGTGCCAGCCGGGGCACTGAAGCTTTCTTT. It specifies CASRGTEAFF.

The V gene is TRBV30, the J gene TRBJ1-1, with D perhaps matching TRBD1 (5 bases). Trimming shortened V by 4 bases and J by 5 bases, and 14 bases separated the two germline ends. CDR1 is GTSNPN, CDR2 SVGIG, per germline (reference sequence). The CDR3 is made up of 13 amino acids. CDR3 amino acids: CAWITGLVTEAFF. CDR3 DNA sequence: TGTGCCTGGATCACAGGATTAGTTACTGAAGCTTTCTTT.

The V gene is TRBV5-4, the J gene TRBJ2-5; 9 bases agree with TRBD2. The V gene end was trimmed by 0 bases and the J gene end by 5 bases; junction bases not matched to a gene: 8. Germline V gene lookup returns CDR1 SGHNT and CDR2 YYREEE (reference sequence). The CDR3 has 16 residues. CDR3 bases: TGTGCCAGCAGCTTGGGAGGCGGGGGGGCCGTGGAGACCCAGTACTTC. Translation: CASSLGGGGAVETQYF.

This CDR3 reads CASSLRGGAEKLFF. CDR3 in DNA: TGTGCCAGCAGTTTGCGAGGGGGCGCCGAAAAACTGTTTTTT. This chain joins TRBV12-3 or TRBV12-4 and TRBJ1-4; TRBD1 matches at 7 bases. CDR3 size: 14 residues. The junction had 6 bases not matched to a gene; V was cut back by 3 bases and J by 8 bases.

The chain uses TRBV28 and TRBJ2-7; the match to TRBD2 covers 10 bases. Germline V CDR1 and CDR2: MDHEN, SYDVKM. With 7 bases clipped from V and 2 bases from J, the junction kept 11 bases outside the gene matches. This CDR3 region has 16 residues. As DNA, the CDR3 is TGTGCCAGCACGCCTTTATCTAGCGGGAGTACCTACGAGCAGTACTTC. Translated: CASTPLSSGSTYEQYF.

The chain couples TRBV9 to TRBJ2-7, with no clear D. Germline CDR1 and CDR2: SGDLS and YYNGEE. The CDR3 is made up of 14 amino acids. The V end was cut by 1 base, the J end by 0 bases, with 8 bases between. CDR3 sequence (DNA): TGTGCCAGCAGCGTATCGGGTCTCTCCTACGAGCAGTACTTC. Translation gives CASSVSGLSYEQYF.

J is TRBJ2-7 and V is TRBV18; D assignment may be TRBD1 or TRBD2 (5 bases each). V dropped 6 bases and J dropped 7 bases, with 16 bases sitting between them. CDR3 length equals 13 residues. CDR1 and CDR2 from the germline V gene are KGHSH and LQKENI. CDR3 in DNA: TGTGCCAGCTCTATCGAGGGGCCGTCTGAGCAGTACTTC. Translated: CASSIEGPSEQYF.

V is TRBV5-5 and J is TRBJ2-1; 13 bases are shared with TRBD2. The CDR3 consists of 17 residues. Germline V gene data show CDR1 as SGHKS and CDR2 as YYEKEE (reference sequence). The J segment lost 6 bases and the V segment lost 2 bases, leaving 8 bases of the junction unmatched. The CDR3 bases are TGTGCCAGCAGCTTAATATCGGGACTAGCGGGAACCAATGAGCAGTTCTTC. This codes for CASSLISGLAGTNEQFF.